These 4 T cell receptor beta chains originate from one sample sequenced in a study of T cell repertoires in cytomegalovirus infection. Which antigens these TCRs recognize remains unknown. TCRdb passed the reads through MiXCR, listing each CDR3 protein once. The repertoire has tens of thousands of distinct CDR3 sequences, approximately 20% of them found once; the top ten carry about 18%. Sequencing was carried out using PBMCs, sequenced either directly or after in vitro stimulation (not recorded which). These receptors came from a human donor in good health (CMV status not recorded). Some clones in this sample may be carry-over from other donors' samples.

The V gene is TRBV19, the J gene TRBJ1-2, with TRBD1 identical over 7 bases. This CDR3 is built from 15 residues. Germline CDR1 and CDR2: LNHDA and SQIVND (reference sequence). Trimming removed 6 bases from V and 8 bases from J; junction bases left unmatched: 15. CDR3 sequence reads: CASRSTGVRVQGYTF. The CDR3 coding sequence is TGTGCCAGTAGGAGCACAGGGGTGAGGGTTCAAGGCTACACCTTC.

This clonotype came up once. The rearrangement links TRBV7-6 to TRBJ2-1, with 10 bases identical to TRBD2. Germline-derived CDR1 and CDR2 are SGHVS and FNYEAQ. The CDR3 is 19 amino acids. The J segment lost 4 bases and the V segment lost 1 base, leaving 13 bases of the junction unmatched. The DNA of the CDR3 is TGTGCCAGCAGCTTAGGGGGTAGCGGGAGGTCCACCCTATACAATGAGCAGTTCTTC. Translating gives CASSLGGSGRSTLYNEQFF.

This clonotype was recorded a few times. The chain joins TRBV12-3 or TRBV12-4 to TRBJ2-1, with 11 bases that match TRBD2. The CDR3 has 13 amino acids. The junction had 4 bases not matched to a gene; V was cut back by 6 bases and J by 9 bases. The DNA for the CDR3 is TGTGCCAGCAGCCTCCTAGCGGGAGGTGAGCAGTTCTTC. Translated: CASSLLAGGEQFF.

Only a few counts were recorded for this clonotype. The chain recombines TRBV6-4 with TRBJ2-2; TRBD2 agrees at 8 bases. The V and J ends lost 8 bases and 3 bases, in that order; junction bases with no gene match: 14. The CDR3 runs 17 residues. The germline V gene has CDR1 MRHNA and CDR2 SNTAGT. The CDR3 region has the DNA TGTGCCAGCGCGATTAGCGGGGAAGGCGCGGACACCGGGGAGCTGTTTTTT. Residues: CASAISGEGADTGELFF.